This T cell receptor beta chain was retrieved from a study of T cell repertoires in cytomegalovirus infection (dated 2019 in TCRdb). For context, the study as a whole: The HLA type of each donor mattered for the analysis, because public TCR beta signatures pointed to carriage of CMV infection along with the matching HLA type.

Overall study results and their limits: In both this cohort and an independent roughly 330-donor cohort, the cumulative frequency of public TCR beta family members distinguished carriers of CMV infection plus the relevant HLA type. The ex vivo response was dominated by HLA-C-restricted CMV-specific TCR beta clonotypes, and the single most frequent clonotype in two of eight donors was supplied by these HLA-C-restricted clonotypes.

V drops 0 bases and J drops 5 bases, leaving 14 bases in between. The CDR3, from cysteine to phenylalanine, totals 15 residues. Just the 45-base CDR3 DNA is kept, in frame starting at base 1. As encoded in the germline V gene (reference sequence), CDR1 is SGHNT while CDR2 is YYREEE. Sequenced on an Illumina HiSeq 1500. TCRdb reanalyzed the raw reads on its own, using fastp at Q25 for trimming and MiXCR for clone calling, and kept in-frame beta chains. All rows with the same CDR3 protein become a single entry with the most common DNA and genes. The sample table shows 200,000 to 300,000 distinct CDR3 sequences, and 9% to 15% are seen once. The ten most abundant clones make up approximately 1.6% of the sample. A few counts support this clonotype. Its antigen specificity is not known. The input lacks base qualities; no much larger clone sits a single base away.

The receptor comes from a human donor in good health (CMV status not recorded). Some clones in this sample may be carry-over from other donors' samples. The sequence joins TRBV5-4 to TRBJ1-1, and perhaps TRBD1 as D gene, on 6 matching bases. The sample was PBMCs. The CDR3 has the sequence CASSLEYGQTTEAFF. The DNA sequence is as follows: TGTGCCAGCAGCTTGGAGTATGGACAGACAACTGAAGCTTTCTTT.